This T cell receptor (beta chain) was profiled in a study of regulatory T cells in long-lasting Graves disease. Germline V CDR1 and CDR2: SEHNR, FQNEAQ (reference sequence). The CDR3 totals 14 residues. Trimming removed 4 bases from V and 0 bases from J, with 10 bases in between. Findings and caveats of the study: Not thyroid tissue but only peripheral blood was studied.

Relying on iRepertoire HTBI primers and Arm-PCR of CDR3 regions, the team built TCR beta libraries. Each CDR3 protein gets one entry after TCRdb re-called the multiplex PCR reads with MiXCR. Of about 470,000 distinct CDR3 sequences in the sample, less than 25% were seen once. Documented time point: persistent/refractory GD, antithyroid drugs over 5 years with positive TRAb. The authors made the TCR library using RNA they extracted from PBMCs. EDTA tubes were used for drawing 8.5 to 9 milliliters of peripheral blood. This clonotype was counted between two and nine times. Its specificity is unknown. This clonotype was sampled from a female donor with Graves disease. J is TRBJ2-7 and V is TRBV7-9, with TRBD2 as a possible D gene (6 bases). Sequenced material: peripheral blood mononuclear cells (PBMCs), taken when the disease was refractory, from a patient treated with antithyroid drugs. This CDR3 reads CASSYDGSSYEQYF. DNA for the CDR3: TGTGCCAGCAGCTACGACGGGAGCTCCTACGAGCAGTACTTC.